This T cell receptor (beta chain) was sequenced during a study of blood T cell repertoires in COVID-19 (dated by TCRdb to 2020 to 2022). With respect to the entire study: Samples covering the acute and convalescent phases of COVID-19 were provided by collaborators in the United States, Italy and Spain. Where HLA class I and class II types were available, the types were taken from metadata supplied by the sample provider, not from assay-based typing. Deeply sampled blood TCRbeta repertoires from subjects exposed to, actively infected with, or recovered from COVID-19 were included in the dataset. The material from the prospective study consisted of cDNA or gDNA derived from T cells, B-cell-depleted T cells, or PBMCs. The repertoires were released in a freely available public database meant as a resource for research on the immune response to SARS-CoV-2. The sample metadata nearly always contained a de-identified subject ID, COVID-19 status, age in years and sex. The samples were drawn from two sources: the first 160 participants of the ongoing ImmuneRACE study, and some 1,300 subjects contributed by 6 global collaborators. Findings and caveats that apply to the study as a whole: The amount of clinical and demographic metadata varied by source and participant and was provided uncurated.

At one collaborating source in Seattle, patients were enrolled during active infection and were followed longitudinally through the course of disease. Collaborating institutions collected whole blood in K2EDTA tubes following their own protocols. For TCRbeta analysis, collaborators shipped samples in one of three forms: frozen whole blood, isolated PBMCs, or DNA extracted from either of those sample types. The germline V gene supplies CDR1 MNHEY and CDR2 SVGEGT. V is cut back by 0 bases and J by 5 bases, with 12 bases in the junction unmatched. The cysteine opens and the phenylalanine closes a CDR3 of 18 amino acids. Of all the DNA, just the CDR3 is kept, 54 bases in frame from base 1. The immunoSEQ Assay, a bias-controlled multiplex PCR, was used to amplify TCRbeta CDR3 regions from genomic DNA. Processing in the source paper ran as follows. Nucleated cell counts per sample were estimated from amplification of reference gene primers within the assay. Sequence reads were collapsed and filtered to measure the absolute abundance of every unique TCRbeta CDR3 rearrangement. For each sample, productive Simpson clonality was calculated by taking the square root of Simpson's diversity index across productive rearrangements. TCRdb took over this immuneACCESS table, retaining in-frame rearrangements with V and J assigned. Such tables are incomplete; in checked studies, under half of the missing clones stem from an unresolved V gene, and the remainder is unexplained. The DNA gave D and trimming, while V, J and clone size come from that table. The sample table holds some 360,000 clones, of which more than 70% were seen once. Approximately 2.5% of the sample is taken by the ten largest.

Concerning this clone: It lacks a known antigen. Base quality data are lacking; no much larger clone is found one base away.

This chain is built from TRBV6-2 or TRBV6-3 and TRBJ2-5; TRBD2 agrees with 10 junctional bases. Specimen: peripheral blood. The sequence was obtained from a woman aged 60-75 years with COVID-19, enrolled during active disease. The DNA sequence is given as TGTGCCAGCAGTTACTCTCCCTACACTAGCGGGGCGGGCGAGACCCAGTACTTC. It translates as CASSYSPYTSGAGETQYF.